The following is a T cell receptor beta chain sequence with its context. Which antigen it targets is not known. No clone much larger than this one lies a single base away; base qualities are absent. This entry is derived from a study of blood T cell repertoires in COVID-19 (dated by TCRdb to about 2020). With regard to the full study: Samples from collaborators originated in the United States, Italy and Spain and spanned both the acute and convalescent phases of COVID-19. The prospective study material was composed of cDNA or gDNA derived from T cells, B-cell-depleted T cells, or PBMCs. Subjects who had been exposed to COVID-19, were actively infected with it, or had recovered from it provided the deeply sampled blood TCRbeta repertoires that made up the dataset. The repertoires were released in a freely available public database meant as a resource for research on the immune response to SARS-CoV-2. Samples were obtained from the ongoing ImmuneRACE study (first 160 participants) and from about 1,300 subjects provided by 6 global collaborators. The sample metadata nearly always contained a de-identified subject ID, COVID-19 status, age in years and sex. HLA class I and class II types, where available, came from metadata supplied by the sample provider rather than from assay-based typing.

TCRbeta CDR3 regions were amplified from genomic DNA using the immunoSEQ Assay, a bias-controlled multiplex PCR. From the authors' description of their analysis: Within the assay, amplification of reference gene primers was used to estimate how many nucleated cells each sample contained. To quantify the absolute abundance of each unique TCRbeta CDR3 rearrangement, sequence reads were collapsed and filtered. Productive Simpson clonality was computed per sample as the square root of Simpson's diversity index over productive rearrangements. Held by TCRdb, this immuneACCESS table contains in-frame sequences only and omits some clones. Under half of the omission traces to an unresolved V gene where checked; the cause of the rest is unknown. For V, J and clone size, that table is used; D and trimming come from the DNA. The sample table records about 250,000 clones; around nine tenths of these occur just once. The ten largest clones represent about 1.7% of the sample.

General findings and caveats noted by the study authors: How much clinical and demographic metadata was included differed by source and by participant, and the metadata was provided uncurated.

In the germline V gene, CDR1 corresponds to SGHTA and CDR2 to FQGNSA. The CDR3 contains 15 residues, cysteine and phenylalanine counted. The DNA shown is the 45-base CDR3, in frame from base 1. Ends trimmed: V by 6 bases, J by 1 base; bases unmatched to a gene: 5. A second Seattle source provided samples from volunteer blood donors who had recovered from COVID-19. Collaborating institutions collected whole blood in K2EDTA tubes following their own protocols. For TCRbeta analysis, collaborators shipped samples in one of three forms: frozen whole blood, isolated PBMCs, or DNA extracted from either of those sample types.

The sequence is built from TRBV7-2 and TRBJ1-4, with 7 central nucleotides matching TRBD1. The sample comprised peripheral blood. The receptor comes from a woman aged 60 to 75 who had recovered from COVID-19. Here the CDR3 is given as CASSRQGRTNEKLFF. The sequence in DNA is TGTGCCAGCAGTCGACAGGGACGAACTAATGAAAAACTGTTTTTT.